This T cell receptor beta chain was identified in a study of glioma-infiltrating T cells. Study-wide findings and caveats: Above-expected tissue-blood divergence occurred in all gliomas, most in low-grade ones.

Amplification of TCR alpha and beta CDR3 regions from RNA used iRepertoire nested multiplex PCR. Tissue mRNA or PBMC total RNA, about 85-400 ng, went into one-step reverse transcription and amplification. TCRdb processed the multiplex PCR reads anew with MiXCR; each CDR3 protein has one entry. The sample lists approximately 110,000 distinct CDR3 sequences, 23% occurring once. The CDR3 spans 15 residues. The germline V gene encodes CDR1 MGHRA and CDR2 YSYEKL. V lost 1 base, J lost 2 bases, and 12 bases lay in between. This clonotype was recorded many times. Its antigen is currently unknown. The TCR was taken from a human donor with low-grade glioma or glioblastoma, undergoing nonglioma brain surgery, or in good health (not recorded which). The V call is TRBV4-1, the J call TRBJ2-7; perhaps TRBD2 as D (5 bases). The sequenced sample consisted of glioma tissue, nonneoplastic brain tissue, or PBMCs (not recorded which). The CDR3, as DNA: TGCGCCAGCAGCCAAGTCCCTGGGAGCACCTACGAGCAGTACTTC. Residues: CASSQVPGSTYEQYF.